This TCR beta chain was recovered during a study of OX40 agonist ivuxolimab in advanced cancers. General observations from the study: CD4+ and CD8+ T cells in blood underwent clonal expansion by week 6 at 0.1 to 3.0 mg/kg.

This table comes from immunoSEQ multiplex PCR, and its TCRdb copy is limited to in-frame clones, with some not included. The sample comprises under 100,000 clones, roughly four fifths of which are singletons, and 0.5% to 0.65% rests with the top ten. Autoimmune disease history or systemic immunosuppression led to patient exclusion. About this clone: Its specificity is unknown.

Unmatched junction bases numbered 12, after V lost 6 bases and J lost 6 bases. CDR3 length: 15 residues. Germline values: CDR1 KGHSH, CDR2 LQKENI. Here the sequenced sample was CD4+ or CD8+ T cells sorted from blood, taken in a trial of the OX40 agonist ivuxolimab. This rearrangement joins TRBV18 to TRBJ2-7; 9 nucleotides match TRBD1. This receptor was obtained from an adult with an advanced solid tumor such as melanoma, head and neck, liver or kidney cancer. CDR3 protein: CASSLTQTGGGEQYF. The CDR3 bases are TGTGCCAGCTCTCTAACCCAGACAGGGGGAGGCGAGCAGTACTTC.